The 22 T cell receptor beta chains reported below all come from one sample, sequenced in a study of shared clonotypes between healthy human individuals. Clones were read by immunoSEQ multiplex PCR, and TCRdb kept only the in-frame ones, dropping some. The sample has millions of clones, roughly 94% seen once. Sequenced: naive CD4+ T cells sorted from blood. Stated subset: CD45RA+ positively selected. The source is a young man in good health.

The V gene is TRBV5-4, the J gene TRBJ2-7; no clear D gene. Germline V lookup: CDR1 SGHNT, CDR2 YYREEE (reference sequence). CDR3 length equals 14 residues. V lost 0 bases, J lost 6 bases, and 13 bases lay in between. DNA for the CDR3: TGTGCCAGCAGCTTGGAGGGCCCGTCTGGCGAGCAGTACTTC. Its translation: CASSLEGPSGEQYF.

This clone has only one observation. V is TRBV6-5 and J is TRBJ2-3, with unresolved D. Trimming cost V 0 bases and J 0 bases, with 4 bases left between them. In germline, CDR1 is MNHEY, CDR2 SVGAGI. The CDR3 totals 14 residues. The CDR3 nucleotides are TGTGCCAGCAGTTACTCGGAAAGCACAGATACGCAGTATTTT. Its protein product is CASSYSESTDTQYF.

DNA for the CDR3: TGTGCCAGCAGTTACTCGAATAAATTACGGGAAAACGAGCAGTACTTC. It yields the protein CASSYSNKLRENEQYF. The V gene is TRBV6-6, the J gene TRBJ2-7; tentative D call: TRBD2 (5 bases). Germline CDR1 is MNHNY and CDR2 is SVGAGI (reference sequence). This CDR3 has 16 amino acids. V shed 0 bases and J shed 5 bases, with 17 bases lying between them.

The J gene is TRBJ1-2, the V gene TRBV7-4; D is perhaps TRBD1 (5 bases). From germline, CDR1 is SGHVT and CDR2 SQSDAQ. Trimming left V 6 bases short and J 0 bases short, with 11 bases between. This CDR3 region has 14 residues. DNA for the CDR3: TGTGCCAGCAGTGTGGGGGTAGCTAACTATGGCTACACCTTC. It is translated as CASSVGVANYGYTF.

In the case of this clone: Other DNA sequences within the sample encode an identical CDR3. The V and J genes are TRBV9 and TRBJ2-2; D is perhaps TRBD2 (5 bases). The germline V gene encodes CDR1 SGDLS and CDR2 YYNGEE. The CDR3 has 16 residues. V lost 0 bases, J lost 4 bases, and 13 bases lay in between. CDR3: CASSVGGGRSTGELFF. The DNA for the CDR3 is TGTGCCAGCAGCGTAGGAGGAGGCAGGTCCACCGGGGAGCTGTTTTTT. The entire variable domain, with the rest obtained from reference TRBV9 and TRBJ2-2, is as follows: DSGVTQTPKHLITATGQRVTLRCSPRSGDLSVYWYQQSLDQGLQFLIQYYNGEERAKGNILERFSAQQFPDLHSELNLSSLELGDSALYFCASSVGGGRSTGELFFGEGSRLTVL.

The chain uses TRBV20-1 and TRBJ2-5; D is ambiguous. This CDR3 is 11 amino acids long. CDR1 is DFQATT, CDR2 SNEGSKA, per germline (reference sequence). Trimming took off 6 bases at V and 5 bases at J, with 10 bases between the two ends. CDR3 residues: CSALNPETQYF. CDR3 DNA sequence: TGCAGTGCGCTTAATCCGGAGACCCAGTACTTC.

The V call is TRBV10-3, the J call TRBJ2-5, with D perhaps given as TRBD1 or TRBD2 (6 bases each). V lost 0 bases and J lost 2, with 10 bases in between. The CDR3 runs 15 residues. CDR1 and CDR2 (germline): ENHRY, SYGVKD. The CDR3 DNA reads TGTGCCATCAGTGAGTCTGGGGGGCAGCAAGAGACCCAGTACTTC. Its translation: CAISESGGQQETQYF.

The chain is built from TRBV5-6 and TRBJ1-6; no definite D call. The V gene's germline CDR1 is SGHDT and CDR2 YYEEEE. V lost 0 bases, J lost 2 bases, and 3 bases lay in between. This CDR3 is 14 amino acids long. The CDR3 DNA reads TGTGCCAGCAGCTTGGAGCCCTATAATTCACCCCTCCACTTT. It codes for CASSLEPYNSPLHF.

This clone was counted ten times or more. The J gene is TRBJ1-1, the V gene TRBV5-6; possibly TRBD1 for D (6 bases). V lost 3 bases and J 3 bases, leaving 15 bases between the germline ends. Germline CDR1 SGHDT, CDR2 YYEEEE. The CDR3 runs 15 residues. The CDR3 region has the DNA TGTGCCAGCAGCTCAGGCAGGGGAGGCCACACTGAAGCTTTCTTT. Its protein product is CASSSGRGGHTEAFF. Filled out from reference TRBV5-6 and TRBJ1-1, the complete variable domain reads DAGVTQSPTHLIKTRGQQVTLRCSPKSGHDTVSWYQQALGQGPQFIFQYYEEEERQRGNFPDRFSGHQFPNYSSELNVNALLLGDSALYLCASSSGRGGHTEAFFGQGTRLTVV.

This rearrangement joins TRBV5-1 to TRBJ2-7, with 15 bases identical to TRBD2. The germline gives CDR1 SGHRS, CDR2 YFSETQ. The CDR3 has 17 residues. J was trimmed by 4 bases and V by 4 bases; bases with no gene match: 9. The CDR3 reads CASSLLVGTSGRYEQYF. The CDR3 nucleotides are TGCGCCAGCAGCCTGCTCGTGGGGACTAGCGGGAGGTACGAGCAGTACTTC.

This sequence joins TRBV18 and TRBJ2-7; 7 bases line up with TRBD1. Germline V CDR1 and CDR2: KGHSH, LQKENI. The CDR3 has 13 amino acids. J was trimmed by 6 bases and V by 5 bases; bases with no gene match: 7. CDR3 nucleotide sequence: TGTGCCAGCTCATCGGTAGGGGGCCTCGAGCAGTACTTC. Protein product: CASSSVGGLEQYF.

This chain links TRBV6-5 with TRBJ2-5, with 9 bases aligning to TRBD1. The CDR3 extends over 14 amino acids. Germline values: CDR1 MNHEY, CDR2 SVGAGI. V lost 9 bases to trimming and J lost 5 bases; unmatched junction nucleotides: 10. The CDR3 spells CASSQGALLETQYF. DNA of the CDR3: TGTGCCAGTTCACAGGGGGCCCTCCTTGAGACCCAGTACTTC.

V and J are TRBV27 and TRBJ2-1, with TRBD2 identical over 11 bases. The V gene end was trimmed by 5 bases and the J gene end by 4 bases; junction bases not matched to a gene: 4. The CDR3 covers 15 residues. Germline V gene sequence: CDR1 MNHEY, CDR2 SMNVEV (reference sequence). The CDR3: CASSTASGRYNEQFF. DNA of the CDR3: TGTGCCAGCAGTACCGCTAGCGGGAGGTACAATGAGCAGTTCTTC.

The V and J genes are TRBV7-9 and TRBJ2-3; TRBD2 might be the D (5 bases). V gave up 5 bases and J gave up 5 bases, with 14 bases separating them. The germline gives CDR1 SEHNR, CDR2 FQNEAQ (reference sequence). The length of the CDR3 is 14 residues. The CDR3 sequence: CASSVPGILDTQYF. CDR3 nucleotides: TGTGCCAGCAGCGTTCCCGGGATCTTAGATACGCAGTATTTT.

The chain joins TRBV7-9 to TRBJ2-7; D unresolved. V was cut by 0 bases and J by 4 bases, with 10 bases left in between. Per germline, CDR1 SEHNR and CDR2 FQNEAQ (reference sequence). CDR3 size: 14 residues. The CDR3 DNA reads TGTGCCAGCAGCTTAGCAGGGTCGGAGTACGAGCAGTACTTC. It specifies CASSLAGSEYEQYF.

This chain links TRBV9 with TRBJ1-5; D unresolved. The CDR3 length is 16 residues. Trimming stripped 1 base from V and 3 bases from J, with 14 bases between. CDR1 and CDR2 from the germline V gene are SGDLS and YYNGEE. Written as DNA, the CDR3 is TGTGCCAGCAGCGTATTTAAGGTACCGATCAATCAGCCCCAGCATTTT. Protein: CASSVFKVPINQPQHF.

This chain links TRBV10-2 with TRBJ1-2; tentative D call: TRBD1 (5 bases). Trimming left V 2 bases short and J 5 bases short, with 9 bases between. CDR3 length: 13 amino acids. The germline V gene encodes CDR1 WSHSY and CDR2 SAAADI. The CDR3 region has the DNA TGCGCCAGCAGTGAGATGTGGGGGTATGGCTACACCTTC. Protein: CASSEMWGYGYTF.

A word on this clone: A junction boundary mismatches the germline segment, possibly from a read error. The same CDR3 can be traced to other DNA sequences in this sample. J is TRBJ2-7 and V is TRBV7-2, with TRBD2 matching 8 bases. The CDR3 is 14 amino acids. From germline, CDR1 is SGHTA and CDR2 FQGNSA. CDR3 protein: CASSLAGEPYEQYF. The CDR3, as DNA: TGTGCCAGCAGCCTAGCGGGTGAACCTTACGAGCAGTACTTC.

The J gene is TRBJ1-2, the V gene TRBV28; D is uncertain. Germline lookup yields CDR1 MDHEN and CDR2 SYDVKM. Trimming removed 5 bases at V and 7 bases at J, with 20 bases between. The CDR3 extends over 15 amino acids. As DNA, the CDR3 is TGTGCCAGCAGTCCGGGAGGCCCCCTTCTTGGTGGCTACACCTTC. Protein product: CASSPGGPLLGGYTF.

The chain recombines TRBV28 with TRBJ2-5, with D hard to call. Germline loops: CDR1 MDHEN, CDR2 SYDVKM. Trimming shortened V by 4 bases and J by 1 base, and 13 bases separated the two germline ends. The CDR3 runs 15 residues. DNA for the CDR3: TGTGCCAGCAGTTCTCCCCCCTCAACCCAAGAGACCCAGTACTTC. Amino acid sequence: CASSSPPSTQETQYF.

J is TRBJ1-1 and V is TRBV7-2; D gene uncertain. The V gene lost 6 bases and the J gene lost 5 bases, with 13 bases spanning the gap. There are 13 residues in the CDR3. Germline CDR1 SGHTA, CDR2 FQGNSA. As DNA, the CDR3 is TGTGCCAGCAGGCAAAATCCGGGGACTGAAGCTTTCTTT. The encoded protein is CASRQNPGTEAFF.

This clone was counted a few times. V and J are TRBV7-2 and TRBJ2-5, with 12 bases matching TRBD2. The closer fit of TRBJ2-7 to the DNA end suggests the J call may be wrong. Per germline, CDR1 SGHTA and CDR2 FQGNSA. The CDR3 totals 15 residues. CDR3 residues: CASSNRLAGVSEQYF. The CDR3 nucleotides are TGTGCCAGCAGCAATCGACTAGCGGGAGTATCCGAGCAGTACTTC.